This TCR beta chain was sequenced during a study of blood T cell repertoires in COVID-19. Study-wide context: Material from acute and convalescent COVID-19 was sourced from the United States, Italy and Spain.

The CDR3 contains 14 residues. Germline V gene lookup returns CDR1 GTSNPN and CDR2 SVGIG (reference sequence). The ends were cut back, 8 bases at V and 0 bases at J, with 15 bases in the middle. Original handling: From reference gene primer amplification, estimates of nucleated cell counts were derived. Using immunoSEQ multiplex PCR, the repertoire was profiled, and TCRdb retains in-frame clones only, with some absent. For V, J and clone size, that table is used; D and trimming come from the DNA. Among about 210,000 clones listed, 80% to 90% were seen once. The sequenced material came from peripheral blood. The chain employs TRBV30 and TRBJ2-3; possibly TRBD2 for D (6 bases). The clonotype comes from a man aged 18-30 years with active or convalescent COVID-19. CDR3 in DNA: TGTGCCGCCCCCGGGACTCCTAGCACAGATACGCAGTATTTT. Residues: CAAPGTPSTDTQYF.